Shown below are 5 T cell receptor beta chains from a single sample sequenced in a study of vaccination and CD4 T cells after COVID-19. Treatment meaning: roughly ten-day PBMC culture with coronavirus spike peptide pools or control peptides (ViraFEST assay). Ahead of the COVID-19 pandemic (2011-2018), the CD4+ T cells of the unexposed donor were collected. Oncomine TCR Beta short-read sequencing was applied to DNA from cultured CD4+ T cells. Using its own MiXCR run on the PCR reads, TCRdb lists one record per CDR3 protein. Of 8,000 to 9,000 distinct CDR3 sequences in the sample, roughly 49% were seen once. Antigen specificity for these receptors is unknown. The sample comprised CD4+ T cells from blood, cultured in vitro. These receptors were obtained from a human donor in good health.

The chain employs TRBV10-1 and TRBJ1-5; D is perhaps TRBD1 (6 bases). This CDR3 has 13 residues. Germline V lookup: CDR1 WNHNN, CDR2 SYGVQD (reference sequence). Trimming took 3 bases from V and 7 from J, leaving 10 bases between them. As DNA, the CDR3 is TGCGCCAGCAGTGATACAGGGCTACAGCCCCAGCATTTT. Amino acid sequence: CASSDTGLQPQHF.

This clonotype was found a few times. The chain joins TRBV7-6 to TRBJ1-1; D might be TRBD1 (6 bases). The CDR3 loop spans 12 amino acids. CDR1 is SGHVS, CDR2 FNYEAQ, per germline. Trimming removed 5 bases from V and 5 bases from J, with 9 bases in between. CDR3 coding DNA: TGTGCCAGCAGCGGGGGGCGAACTGAAGCTTTCTTT. Its protein is CASSGGRTEAFF.

The chain carries TRBV6-1 and TRBJ1-5; tentatively, D is TRBD1 (6 bases). CDR3 size: 17 residues. V gave up 4 bases and J gave up 3 bases, with 19 bases separating them. Germline CDR1 is MNHNS and CDR2 is SASEGT. The CDR3 reads CASSVIRGAGLNQPQHF. The CDR3, as DNA: TGTGCCAGCAGTGTTATCAGGGGCGCGGGTCTCAATCAGCCCCAGCATTTT.

The V call is TRBV20-1, the J call TRBJ2-1; the D is unclear. Trimming left V 2 bases short and J 2 bases short, with 4 bases between. CDR3 size: 12 residues. CDR1 and CDR2 from the germline V gene are DFQATT and SNEGSKA (reference sequence). The CDR3 sequence is CSARTTYNEQFF. The CDR3 DNA reads as TGCAGTGCTAGAACCACCTACAATGAGCAGTTCTTC.

The chain combines TRBV15 with TRBJ2-7, with TRBD2 matching over 7 bases. This CDR3 is 16 amino acids long. The trim removed 8 bases at V and 2 bases at J, leaving 15 bases unmatched. Looked up from germline, CDR1 is LNHNV and CDR2 is YYDKDF (reference sequence). This CDR3 is CATRSSLRDYAYEQYF. As DNA, the CDR3 is TGTGCCACCCGCTCTAGCCTGCGGGACTATGCCTACGAGCAGTACTTC.